This T cell receptor (beta chain) was obtained from a study of control samples from healthy donors and cancer patients. CDR3 size: 16 residues. Measured with immunoSEQ multiplex PCR; TCRdb has only the in-frame clones, and not every one. The repertoire holds about 110,000 clones, with 85% to 90% as singletons. The V call is TRBV21-1, the J call TRBJ2-2. TRBV21-1 represents a pseudogene. This receptor was obtained from a woman aged 50 to 65 in good health. Sequencing was done on a sample of blood. CDR3 loop: CASSSQGGQPTGELFF. CDR3 coding DNA: TGTGCCAGCAGCAGCCAGGGCGGGCAGCCGACCGGGGAGCTGTTTTTT.